The text below deals with one T cell receptor (beta chain). Its target is unknown. The data were taken from a study of T cell responses to AZD1222 COVID-19 vaccine. Study findings and constraints: Most donors were white British and more were female, and clonal diversity was possibly underestimated. Receipt of two AZD1222 doses was followed by a rise in Spike-specific TCR breadth and depth.

This CDR3 contains 13 residues. Per the germline V gene, CDR1 is LNHNV and CDR2 is YYDKDF (reference sequence). Deletions cut 3 bases from V and 4 bases from J, with 8 bases between. This table comes from immunoSEQ multiplex PCR, and its TCRdb copy is limited to in-frame clones, with some not included. The sample gives 70,000 to 90,000 clones, about nine tenths of which show up once; around 2% is in the top ten. This receptor was identified in an adult in good health. The rearrangement joins TRBV15 to TRBJ2-3; D tentatively fits TRBD1 or TRBD2 (5 bases each). Sequenced material: peripheral blood, taken on day 0 of AZD1222 vaccination. CDR3 region: CATSRGPPDTQYF. CDR3 sequence (DNA): TGTGCCACCAGCAGGGGACCCCCAGATACGCAGTATTTT.